Each of the 6 T cell receptor beta chains below was sequenced from the same sample in a study of glioma-infiltrating T cells. TCR alpha and beta CDR3 regions were amplified from RNA using iRepertoire nested multiplex PCR. Each CDR3 protein gets one entry after TCRdb re-called the multiplex PCR reads with MiXCR. In the table there are over 90,000 distinct CDR3 sequences, around 28% of which are singletons. Source material: glioma tissue, nonneoplastic brain tissue, or PBMCs (not recorded which). These receptors were taken from a human donor with low-grade glioma or glioblastoma, undergoing nonglioma brain surgery, or in good health (not recorded which).

This clonotype was counted ten times or more. The chain uses TRBV28 and TRBJ1-5; D is possibly TRBD1 (6 bases). This CDR3 is built from 13 residues. Germline V CDR1 and CDR2: MDHEN, SYDVKM. Trimming took 10 bases from V and 2 from J, leaving 12 bases between them. The CDR3 sequence: CAIKGGGNQPQHF. Written as DNA, the CDR3 is TGTGCCATCAAGGGGGGGGGCAATCAGCCCCAGCATTTT.

The V gene is TRBV5-4, the J gene TRBJ2-7; tentative D call: TRBD1 (6 bases). Germline CDR1 and CDR2: SGHNT and YYREEE (reference sequence). Trimming took off 3 bases at V and 3 bases at J, with 19 bases between the two ends. The length of the CDR3 is 16 residues. The CDR3 reads CASSSISGTQGYEQYF. The CDR3 DNA reads TGTGCCAGCAGCTCGATCTCCGGGACACAGGGCTACGAGCAGTACTTC.

This clonotype has ten or more counts. V usage is TRBV6-1 and J usage is TRBJ2-7; 7 bases are shared with TRBD1. The J segment lost 0 bases and the V segment lost 10 bases, leaving 9 bases of the junction unmatched. The CDR3 loop spans 14 amino acids. CDR1 MNHNS and CDR2 SASEGT come from the germline V gene. The CDR3 DNA reads as TGTGCCACCCTTCCGGACAGGAGCTCCTACGAGCAGTACTTC. As protein: CATLPDRSSYEQYF.

There are many counts of this clonotype. The chain employs TRBV6-1 and TRBJ2-7; D call uncertain. This CDR3 is 14 amino acids long. Trimming removed 2 bases at V and 6 bases at J, with 14 bases between. Germline-derived CDR1 and CDR2 are MNHNS and SASEGT. This CDR3 is CASSEYQEWGEQYF. CDR3 bases: TGTGCCAGCAGTGAATATCAGGAATGGGGCGAGCAGTACTTC.

This clonotype was seen ten or more times. This rearrangement joins TRBV19 to TRBJ2-1; D is undetermined. V was clipped by 2 bases and J by 10 bases, with 12 bases between them. In germline, CDR1 is LNHDA, CDR2 SQIVND (reference sequence). CDR3 length: 13 amino acids. The CDR3 spells CASSISDRAEQFF. In nucleotides, the CDR3 is TGTGCCAGTAGTATAAGCGACCGTGCCGAGCAGTTCTTC. The full variable domain, rest sourced from reference TRBV19 and TRBJ2-1, is DGGITQSPKYLFRKEGQNVTLSCEQNLNHDAMYWYRQDPGQGLRLIYYSQIVNDFQKGDIAEGYSVSREKKESFPLTVTSAQKNPTAFYLCASSISDRAEQFFGPGTRLTVL.

This clonotype came up a few times. The V call is TRBV27, the J call TRBJ2-2; the D gene is possibly TRBD1 (5 bases). Looked up from germline, CDR1 is MNHEY and CDR2 is SMNVEV (reference sequence). Trimming pared 3 bases from V and 6 bases from J, leaving 17 bases between. The CDR3 runs to 16 residues. DNA of the CDR3: TGTGCCAGCAGTTTTGAAGGGGCTGGGATCTCCGGGGAGCTGTTTTTT. This codes for CASSFEGAGISGELFF.